Following are 29 T cell receptor beta chains from one sample sequenced in a study of blood T cell dynamics during melanoma immunotherapy. Some clones are missing from TCRdb's copy, which holds only in-frame ones; the method was immunoSEQ multiplex PCR. The table lists roughly 10,000 clones, 84% of them singletons. Time point meaning: pre-treatment baseline. This specimen consisted of blood, obtained from a patient treated with checkpoint blockade. The receptors stem from a human donor with melanoma.

The chain carries TRBV19 and TRBJ2-3; 8 bases are a match to TRBD1. The CDR3 sequence is 14 residues long. Germline V CDR1 and CDR2: LNHDA, SQIVND (reference sequence). V was pared by 7 bases and J by 3 bases, with 6 bases of the junction left unmatched. DNA for the CDR3: TGTGCCAGTACCTCGGACAGGGCAACAGATACGCAGTATTTT. Protein: CASTSDRATDTQYF.

The chain employs TRBV5-1 and TRBJ1-1; the D gene is possibly TRBD1 (6 bases). CDR1 is SGHRS, CDR2 YFSETQ, per germline. The CDR3 runs to 16 residues. Between the trimmed V and J ends, which lost 0 bases and 5 bases, there was a span of 17 bases. In DNA form, the CDR3 reads TGCGCCAGCAGCTTGGCCGGTCGGGGGCGCGGTACTGAAGCTTTCTTT. It encodes CASSLAGRGRGTEAFF.

The chain employs TRBV5-6 and TRBJ1-2; 7 nucleotides align to TRBD1. Germline V gene data show CDR1 as SGHDT and CDR2 as YYEEEE. The CDR3 consists of 17 residues. J was trimmed by 7 bases and V by 4 bases; bases with no gene match: 19. The CDR3 is CASSRRQGFGGYGGYTF. In nucleotides, the CDR3 is TGTGCCAGCAGCCGTCGACAGGGCTTTGGGGGGTATGGTGGCTACACCTTC.

By its share, this clone is large. This chain links TRBV7-3 with TRBJ2-1; TRBD1 matches at 8 bases. V was pared by 4 bases and J by 6 bases, with 14 bases of the junction left unmatched. CDR3 length equals 17 residues. Germline CDR1 and CDR2: SGHTA and FQGTGA. For the CDR3, the DNA is TGTGCCAGCAGCTCCCATACCGGGACAGGACGGGGCAATGAGCAGTTCTTC. It encodes CASSSHTGTGRGNEQFF.

The V gene is TRBV21-1, the J gene TRBJ1-2; the table's D call of TRBD1 was not tested on the DNA. TRBV21-1 is assigned pseudogene status. CDR3 size: 18 residues. Written as DNA, the CDR3 is TGTGCCAGCAGCCCACATTGGACAGGTCCTATCCCTCCCTATGGCTACACCTTC. Translated, it gives CASSPHWTGPIPPYGYTF.

The chain has TRBV6-5 and TRBJ1-3; no reliable D call. CDR3 size: 11 residues. Germline lookup yields CDR1 MNHEY and CDR2 SVGAGI. Trimming removed 7 bases from V and 0 bases from J, with 1 base in between. The CDR3 DNA reads as TGTGCCAGCACCTCTGGAAACACCATATATTTT. Residues: CASTSGNTIYF.

The chain carries TRBV2 and TRBJ1-6; 9 bases agree with TRBD1. The germline CDR1 and CDR2 sequences are SNHLY and FYNNEI. The CDR3 extends over 14 amino acids. V shed 6 bases and J 11 bases; nucleotides not matched to a gene: 8. The CDR3 is CASREEQGATPLHF. As DNA, the CDR3 is TGTGCCAGCAGAGAGGAACAGGGGGCAACACCCCTCCACTTT.

The chain recombines TRBV28 with TRBJ2-5; D may be TRBD1 or TRBD2 (7 bases each). The CDR3 spans 19 residues. Germline V lookup: CDR1 MDHEN, CDR2 SYDVKM. V lost 5 bases and J lost 4, with 29 bases in between. CDR3 in amino acids: CASSRLLGASGGGRETQYF. The CDR3 bases are TGTGCCAGCAGTCGACTCCTTGGGGCTTCAGGGGGAGGGAGAGAGACCCAGTACTTC. The whole variable domain, remainder taken from reference TRBV28 and TRBJ2-5, is DVKVTQSSRYLVKRTGEKVFLECVQDMDHENMFWYRQDPGLGLRLIYFSYDVKMKEKGDIPEGYSVSREKKERFSLILESASTNQTSMYLCASSRLLGASGGGRETQYFGPGTRLLVL.

This chain uses TRBV28 with TRBJ1-3; 8 bases line up with TRBD1. This CDR3 is built from 16 residues. The V gene's germline CDR1 is MDHEN and CDR2 SYDVKM. Losses at the gene ends were 6 bases for V and 4 bases for J; bases not matched to a gene: 11. This chain's CDR3 is CASSLDVQGGGNTIYF. The CDR3 DNA reads as TGTGCCAGCAGCCTCGACGTACAGGGGGGAGGAAACACCATATATTTT.

V is TRBV27 and J is TRBJ2-5; 7 nucleotides align to TRBD2. The CDR3 has 17 amino acids. Germline CDR1 and CDR2: MNHEY and SMNVEV (reference sequence). Losses at the gene ends were 6 bases for V and 5 bases for J; bases not matched to a gene: 18. DNA of the CDR3: TGTGCCAGCAGCTACCGGGGGGAGGGGAATAGGGGCGAGACCCAGTACTTC. Protein product: CASSYRGEGNRGETQYF.

The CDR3 nucleotides are TGTGCTAGTGGCCGGGGACAGGGGTTGGGGGAGACCCAGTACTTC. Protein: CASGRGQGLGETQYF. The chain employs TRBV12-5 and TRBJ2-5; 10 nucleotides align to TRBD1. The V gene end was trimmed by 6 bases and the J gene end by 5 bases; junction bases not matched to a gene: 9. Per the germline V gene, CDR1 is LGHNT and CDR2 is FRNRAP. The CDR3 covers 15 residues. The full variable domain, completed using reference TRBV12-5 and TRBJ2-5, is DARVTQTPRHKVTEMGQEVTMRCQPILGHNTVFWYRQTMMQGLELLAYFRNRAPLDDSGMPKDRFSAEMPDATLATLKIQPSEPRDSAVYFCASGRGQGLGETQYFGPGTRLLVL.

This clone turned up a few times. The rearrangement links TRBV6-1 to TRBJ2-7; 7 nucleotides agree with TRBD1. V shed 2 bases and J 2 bases; nucleotides not matched to a gene: 6. The CDR3 totals 15 residues. Germline V gene data show CDR1 as MNHNS and CDR2 as SASEGT. The CDR3 nucleotides are TGTGCCAGCAGTGAATTCTGGCAGGGGGCCTACGAGCAGTACTTC. Its translation: CASSEFWQGAYEQYF.

The chain couples TRBV14 to TRBJ1-1; D gene uncertain. Germline V CDR1 and CDR2: SGHDN, FVKESK. Trimming removed 2 bases from V and 3 bases from J, with 19 bases in between. This CDR3 contains 17 residues. CDR3 loop: CASSQSWRVPRDTEAFF. CDR3 nucleotide sequence: TGTGCCAGCAGCCAATCTTGGCGAGTTCCGAGGGACACTGAAGCTTTCTTT. Looking up the rest from reference TRBV14 and TRBJ1-1 gives the full variable domain: EAGVTQFPSHSVIEKGQTVTLRCDPISGHDNLYWYRRVMGKEIKFLLHFVKESKQDESGMPNNRFLAERTGGTYSTLKVQPAELEDSGVYFCASSQSWRVPRDTEAFFGQGTRLTVV.

This chain links TRBV30 with TRBJ1-3, with a weak D call TRBD1 (5 bases). The V end was cut by 7 bases, the J end by 7 bases, with 11 bases between. CDR3 length: 11 amino acids. Per germline, CDR1 GTSNPN and CDR2 SVGIG (reference sequence). As DNA, the CDR3 is TGTGCCTCGGACAAATCCAACACCATATATTTT. It encodes CASDKSNTIYF.

The V gene is TRBV13, the J gene TRBJ2-1; D may be TRBD2 (7 bases). The V and J ends lost 5 bases and 5 bases respectively, with 16 bases between them. The germline gives CDR1 PRHDT, CDR2 FYEKMQ (reference sequence). CDR3 size: 15 residues. The CDR3 nucleotides are TGTGCCAGCAGCCTCCTGGGCGGGGGCAACAATGAGCAGTTCTTC. This translates into CASSLLGGGNNEQFF.

The chain joins TRBV27 to TRBJ1-3, with a tentative D call TRBD1 (5 bases). Between the trimmed V and J ends, which lost 5 bases and 6 bases, there was a span of 20 bases. Germline CDR1 MNHEY, CDR2 SMNVEV (reference sequence). The CDR3 is 16 residues long. The CDR3 DNA reads as TGTGCCAGCAGTGCCGGGACCGATACTTTGGAAAACACCATATATTTT. As protein: CASSAGTDTLENTIYF.

This clone has a handful of counts. The chain is built from TRBV6-1 and TRBJ1-5; D is undetermined. From germline, CDR1 is MNHNS and CDR2 SASEGT. V lost 4 bases and J lost 1, with 11 bases in between. This CDR3 region has 15 residues. The chain's CDR3 is CASSGRHASNQPQHF. For the CDR3, the DNA is TGTGCCAGCAGTGGCCGACACGCGAGCAATCAGCCCCAGCATTTT.

This rearrangement joins TRBV6-5 to TRBJ1-1; D perhaps matches TRBD1 (6 bases). Trimming left V 7 bases short and J 7 bases short, with 19 bases between. In germline, CDR1 is MNHEY, CDR2 SVGAGI. CDR3 length: 14 amino acids. CDR3 loop: CASTRSTGANEAFF. The CDR3 DNA reads as TGTGCCAGCACCCGATCAACGGGGGCCAATGAAGCTTTCTTT.

The chain carries TRBV7-6 and TRBJ1-3; D may be TRBD1 (6 bases). Germline V gene sequence: CDR1 SGHVS, CDR2 FNYEAQ. The CDR3 has 15 amino acids. V was cut by 4 bases and J by 0 bases, with 10 bases left in between. The CDR3: CASSSQGASGNTIYF. Written as DNA, the CDR3 is TGTGCCAGCAGCTCACAGGGCGCCTCTGGAAACACCATATATTTT.

V is TRBV7-2 and J is TRBJ2-5, with 7 bases matching TRBD2. Germline V gives CDR1 SGHTA, CDR2 FQGNSA. J lost 2 bases, V lost 0 bases, and 6 bases had no gene match. This CDR3 contains 16 residues. The CDR3 bases are TGTGCCAGCAGCTTAGCGAGCCGGCGGGGGCAAGAGACCCAGTACTTC. It yields the protein CASSLASRRGQETQYF.

This chain connects TRBV6-9 to TRBJ1-6, with 7 nucleotides matching TRBD1. Looked up from germline, CDR1 is MNHGY and CDR2 is SVAAGI. This CDR3 region has 13 residues. Trimming removed 7 bases from V and 7 bases from J; junction bases left unmatched: 4. The CDR3 protein is CASNLQGNSPLHF. CDR3 DNA: TGTGCCAGCAACCTACAGGGGAATTCACCCCTCCACTTT.

The rearrangement uses TRBV4-3 and TRBJ1-1; TRBD1 might be the D (5 bases). Germline V CDR1 and CDR2: LGHNA, YSLEER. This CDR3 comprises 15 residues. The V gene lost 2 bases and the J gene lost 3 bases, with 13 bases spanning the gap. The CDR3 DNA follows: TGCGCCAGCAGCCAATTTACTCTGGGGGACACTGAAGCTTTCTTT. Encoded protein: CASSQFTLGDTEAFF.

This chain connects TRBV11-1 to TRBJ2-2; D is tentatively TRBD1 or TRBD2 (6 bases each). The CDR3 is made up of 17 amino acids. CDR1 SGHAT and CDR2 FQDESV come from the germline V gene (reference sequence). V gave up 5 bases and J gave up 2 bases, with 18 bases separating them. CDR3 loop: CASSIGRSGANTGELFF. The CDR3, as DNA: TGTGCCAGCAGCATAGGGCGATCGGGGGCTAACACCGGGGAGCTGTTTTTT.

The chain combines TRBV11-2 with TRBJ2-5; D is possibly TRBD2 (6 bases). Near its end, the DNA agrees better with TRBJ2-7, so the J call may be wrong. Germline V CDR1 and CDR2: SGHAT, FQNNGV. This CDR3 has 15 residues. CDR3 region: CASSSDPGVAYEQYF. The CDR3 DNA follows: TGTGCCAGCAGCTCCGACCCGGGGGTGGCCTACGAGCAGTACTTC.

Written as DNA, the CDR3 is TGTGCCAGCCCCAAGGGGGCGGACTATGGCTACACCTTC. This gives the protein CASPKGADYGYTF. V and J are TRBV2 and TRBJ1-2, with 7 bases lining up with TRBD1. Germline loops: CDR1 SNHLY, CDR2 FYNNEI. V was clipped by 8 bases and J by 3 bases; unmatched bases: 6. The CDR3 contains 13 residues.

The chain has TRBV15 and TRBJ1-1; the D is unclear. V lost 0 bases and J 9 bases, leaving 11 bases between the germline ends. The CDR3 has 13 amino acids. Germline values: CDR1 LNHNV, CDR2 YYDKDF (reference sequence). CDR3 nucleotide sequence: TGTGCCACCAGCAGAGATCGGTGGGTCCAAGCTTTCTTT. Translated, it gives CATSRDRWVQAFF.

The J gene is TRBJ1-4, the V gene TRBV5-4, with D possibly being TRBD1 (5 bases). V was cut by 4 bases and J by 3 bases, with 16 bases left in between. The CDR3 length is 16 residues. CDR1 SGHNT and CDR2 YYREEE come from the germline V gene (reference sequence). CDR3 residues: CASSPSGTGPNEKLFF. CDR3 DNA sequence: TGTGCCAGCAGCCCCTCCGGTACAGGCCCTAATGAAAAACTGTTTTTT.

The J gene is TRBJ2-5, the V gene TRBV18; D call uncertain. V was shortened by 3 bases and J by 4 bases, with 9 bases between the two germline ends. The CDR3 totals 13 residues. The germline gives CDR1 KGHSH, CDR2 LQKENI. In DNA, the CDR3 is TGTGCCAGCTCACCGCCAAGCGTAGAGACCCAGTACTTC. Translated: CASSPPSVETQYF.

This CDR3 is CATSPQRDTEQFF. CDR3 nucleotides: TGTGCCACCAGTCCTCAGAGAGACACTGAGCAGTTCTTC. The chain employs TRBV15 and TRBJ2-1; D unclear. This CDR3 has 13 residues. CDR1 is LNHNV and CDR2 is YYDKDF in the germline V gene (reference sequence). V was cut by 6 bases and J by 9 bases, with 15 bases left in between.